This is a list of T cell receptor beta chains from one sample in a study of T-cell memory formation after mild COVID-19. Via MiXCR, TCRdb re-called the 5' RACE reads, giving one row per CDR3 protein. The sample has hundreds of thousands of distinct CDR3 sequences, roughly 13% seen once. Specimen: PBMCs or a T cell subset sorted from them (not recorded which). These receptor sequences come from a man younger than 35 who had mild COVID-19 (a few samples of this study predate the infection). Cell type and time point are not known. Each CDR3 is given with its conserved first and last residue. A D gene is named only where the DNA matches it firmly. Expanded clones are given a class, and other clones once, few, many or no size at all.

V	J	D	size	DNA	CDR3
TRBV14	TRBJ2-1	TRBD2	many	TGTGCCAGCAGCCAACCCGGGGGGGAAATCAATGAGCAGTTCTTC	CASSQPGGEINEQFF
TRBV6-2/TRBV6-3	TRBJ2-5	NA	once	TGTGCCAGCAGTTACTCGAAGGGCAGAAGACAAGAGACCCAGTACTTC	CASSYSKGRRQETQYF
TRBV6-5	TRBJ2-3	TRBD2	few	TGTGCCAGCAGCCAACTAGCGGGGGCTCTCGGTACGCAGTATTTT	CASSQLAGALGTQYF
TRBV12-3/TRBV12-4	TRBJ1-6	NA	many	TGTGCCAGCAGTTTAGGCTCATCACCCCTCCACTTT	CASSLGSSPLHF
TRBV12-3/TRBV12-4	TRBJ1-5	TRBD1	NA	TGTGCCAGCAGTGTGGGACAGGATGGGGATAGCAATCAGCCCCAGCATTTT	CASSVGQDGDSNQPQHF
TRBV19	TRBJ2-5	NA	NA	TGTGCCAGTAGTAGTAGGTCGATCCAAGAGACCCAGTACTTC	CASSSRSIQETQYF
TRBV27	TRBJ2-4	NA	few	TGTGCCAGCAGTTTAGGGGGGCCCAAAAACATTCAGTACTTC	CASSLGGPKNIQYF
TRBV6-1	TRBJ2-7	TRBD1	NA	TGTGCCAGCCACTCGGCAGGGGGCAACTACGAGCAGTACTTC	CASHSAGGNYEQYF
TRBV20-1	TRBJ2-3	NA	few	TGCAGTGCTAGGTCCCCCGGGGGCCCCGGGGATACGCAGTATTTT	CSARSPGGPGDTQYF
TRBV19	TRBJ2-3	NA	NA	TGTGCCAGTAGTCCCACGAGACAGGGAGGTACGCAGTATTTT	CASSPTRQGGTQYF
TRBV5-4	TRBJ2-7	TRBD1	NA	TGTGCCAGCAGCTTGGGGACAGGGGGCCCCTACGAGCAGTACTTC	CASSLGTGGPYEQYF
TRBV5-1	TRBJ2-3	TRBD2	few	TGCGCCAGCAGCTTGGGGGCTAGCGGCTCCGATACGCAGTATTTT	CASSLGASGSDTQYF
TRBV4-3	TRBJ2-3	NA	many	TGCGCCAGCAGCCCCCTGCTATTGGATACGCAGTATTTT	CASSPLLLDTQYF
TRBV6-6	TRBJ2-1	NA	many	TGTGCCAGCAGTCTTAGAAACAGGGCCGCAAGTGAGAATGAGCAGTTCTTC	CASSLRNRAASENEQFF
TRBV6-5	TRBJ2-1	TRBD2	few	TGTGCCAGCAGTTACAGGGCTAGCGGGCCCAATGAGCAGTTCTTC	CASSYRASGPNEQFF
TRBV5-1	TRBJ2-5	TRBD1	NA	TGCGCCAGCAGCGGGCTCCAGGGGGCGGAGACGCAGTACTTC	CASSGLQGAETQYF
TRBV4-1	TRBJ2-3	NA	many	TGCGCCAGCAGCCAAGATTATGTTGCGGGGTTAACAGATACGCAGTATTTT	CASSQDYVAGLTDTQYF
TRBV12-3/TRBV12-4	TRBJ2-3	NA	many	TGTGCCAGCAGTTTTGGTGCGGGACAGTCAGATACGCAGTATTTT	CASSFGAGQSDTQYF